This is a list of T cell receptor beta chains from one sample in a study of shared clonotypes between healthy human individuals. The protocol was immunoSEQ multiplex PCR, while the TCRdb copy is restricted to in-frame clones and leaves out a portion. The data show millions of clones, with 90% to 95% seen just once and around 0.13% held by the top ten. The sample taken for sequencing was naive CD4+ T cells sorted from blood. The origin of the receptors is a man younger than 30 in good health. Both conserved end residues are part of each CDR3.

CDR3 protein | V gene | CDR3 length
CASSSGQGTNEKLFF | TRBV11-2 | 15
CASSVDYTMRQFF | TRBV9 | 13
CASSPGGSELGQYF | TRBV5-4 | 14
CASSAGLAGSQETQYF | TRBV25-1 | 16
CASLSGTRGGYTF | TRBV28 | 13
CASSITANTEAFF | TRBV19 | 13
CASSLGRKNTGELFF | TRBV28 | 15
CASSLGGTPNYGYTF | TRBV5-4 | 15
CASSLAMAGSSYEQYF | TRBV5-4 | 16
CASSEQDTNYGYTF | TRBV18 | 14
CASSINRDSFNEQYF | TRBV21-1 | 15
CASSGDNQPQHF | TRBV2 | 12
CASSPGTGQPQHF | TRBV18 | 13
CASSSSGARVNQPQHF | TRBV11-3 | 16
CATAPGALGSYEQYF | TRBV10-3 | 15
CASSFAGAGQPQHF | TRBV5-1 | 14
CASRTRALGETQYF | TRBV28 | 14
CASSPLRSTDTQYF | TRBV18 | 14
CASRPPEALNTEAFF | TRBV2 | 15
CASSPLAGGLPDTQYF | TRBV2 | 16
CAISEGGGDSNEQFF | TRBV10-3 | 15
CASSELNEQYF | TRBV25-1 | 11
CASGTTYQETQYF | TRBV5-4 | 13
CASSRGPSYEQYF | TRBV6-5 | 13
CASSPQGQTQETQYF | TRBV18 | 15
CAISDGNEQFF | TRBV10-3 | 11
CASSQVQGRPYVEQYF | TRBV4-1 | 16
CAISERLAGAPNSEQYF | TRBV10-3 | 17
CASSVGSTLVSTDTQYF | TRBV11-2 | 17
CASSYSDRGGYTF | TRBV6-5 | 13
CASSLEGMFDQPQHF | TRBV5-1 | 15
CASRQQALYNEQFF | TRBV2 | 14
CASSYSKQTSYEQYF | TRBV6-5 | 15
CASSPRGGNRETQYF | TRBV7-2 | 15
CASSLQAANTGELFF | TRBV7-2 | 15
CASSVSEGGDQPQHF | TRBV9 | 15
CASSPTGAYYGYTF | TRBV5-4 | 14
CSVASGLGLSYEQYF | TRBV29-1 | 15
CAWSVRRQSDQPQHF | TRBV30 | 15
CASSLGPPYGYTF | TRBV7-2 | 13
CASSLGAADTQYF | TRBV5-1 | 13